This T cell receptor (beta chain) is drawn from a study of shared clonotypes between healthy human individuals. As for the study in general: Each donor's CD8 memory used one plate, CD8 naive two, each CD4 subset three.

The naive CD8 population came from CD45RO-negative cells selected for CCR7, without terminally differentiated effector memory CD45RA+ cells. The CDR3 contains 14 residues. Trimming took 0 bases from V and 10 from J; bases not matched to a gene: 4. Germline assignment: CDR1 MNHEY and CDR2 SVGAGI. The table came from immunoSEQ multiplex PCR; TCRdb's copy has only in-frame clones and leaves some out. The sample lists about 820,000 clones; more than 85% were seen once. This chain links TRBV6-5 with TRBJ2-1, with 9 positions matching TRBD2. The sample consisted of naive CD8+ T cells sorted from blood. This receptor was obtained from a man aged 30-40 years in good health. The CDR3 reads CASSYSSGSLEQFF. CDR3 sequence (DNA): TGTGCCAGCAGTTACTCTAGCGGGAGCCTCGAGCAGTTCTTC.